What follows are 3 T cell receptor beta chains derived from one specimen sequenced in a study of CD8 T cells in ankylosing spondylitis. TCRdb re-called the 5' RACE reads with MiXCR, one entry per CDR3 protein. The sample shows some 200,000 distinct CDR3 sequences, 20% to 30% of them seen only once. Sequences were obtained from blood, either unsorted or a sorted T cell fraction (not recorded which). The receptor source for this set is a male donor with ankylosing spondylitis or in good health (not recorded which).

This clonotype was observed at least ten times. The chain couples TRBV20-1 to TRBJ2-2; 10 nucleotides line up with TRBD2. Trimming took 6 bases from V and 0 from J; bases not matched to a gene: 1. Germline loops: CDR1 DFQATT, CDR2 SNEGSKA (reference sequence). The CDR3 extends over 14 amino acids. The CDR3 DNA reads TGCAGTGCAACTAGCGGGGCGAACACCGGGGAGCTGTTTTTT. Translation: CSATSGANTGELFF.

This clonotype was seen a few times. CDR3 residues: CASSYRDGYGYTF. Written as DNA, the CDR3 is TGTGCCAGCAGTTATAGAGACGGCTATGGCTACACCTTC. This chain uses TRBV12-3 or TRBV12-4 with TRBJ1-2; D gene uncertain. The CDR3 length is 13 residues. Between the trimmed V and J ends, which lost 4 bases and 4 bases, there was a span of 10 bases.

This clonotype was counted at least ten times. The gene calls are TRBV12-3 or TRBV12-4 and TRBJ2-5; 7 bases match TRBD1. The trim removed 6 bases at V and 2 bases at J, leaving 6 bases unmatched. This CDR3 contains 14 residues. DNA for the CDR3: TGTGCCAGCAGACCCGAGGGACAGCAAGAGACCCAGTACTTC. It is translated as CASRPEGQQETQYF.